These T cell receptor beta chains were read from a single sample in a study of T cells in Graves' hyperthyroidism and ophthalmopathy. In TCRdb, the multiplex PCR reads were re-called with MiXCR into one record per CDR3 protein. Among about 600,000 distinct CDR3 sequences listed, more than 15% were seen once. The specimen was blood. Every receptor here comes from a woman in her thirties or forties with Graves' ophthalmopathy. The CDR3 runs from the conserved cysteine through the conserved F or W. Each record gives: J gene, clone size, V gene, D gene, CDR3 protein, CDR3 DNA. A D gene is named only where the DNA matches it firmly. The listing skips clone size in some rows; elsewhere it reads once, few, many or a size class.

TRBJ1-1,few,TRBV27,NA,CASSLSGGTNTEAFF,TGTGCCAGCAGTTTATCGGGTGGGACTAACACTGAAGCTTTCTTT
TRBJ1-5,NA,TRBV19,NA,CASSGDLDQPQHF,TGTGCCAGTAGCGGGGATCTTGATCAGCCCCAGCATTTT
TRBJ2-7,many,TRBV2,NA,CASSEQSGYEQYF,TGTGCCAGCAGTGAGCAGTCTGGGTACGAGCAGTACTTC
TRBJ1-2,many,TRBV11-2,NA,CASSPPYTF,TGTGCCAGCAGCCCCCCGTACACCTTC
TRBJ2-1,NA,TRBV29-1,TRBD1,CSGQGDSYNEQFF,TGCAGCGGCCAGGGGGACTCCTACAATGAGCAGTTCTTC
TRBJ2-1,NA,TRBV15,TRBD2,CATSTRGGGRVNEQFF,TGTGCCACCAGCACTCGGGGTGGCGGGAGGGTCAATGAGCAGTTCTTC
TRBJ2-7,many,TRBV2,TRBD2,CASTPSGGGSYEQYF,TGTGCCAGCACCCCTAGCGGGGGGGGATCCTACGAGCAGTACTTC
TRBJ2-5,many,TRBV6-1,TRBD1,CASRYRGQETQYF,TGTGCCAGCAGATACAGGGGGCAAGAGACCCAGTACTTC
TRBJ2-1,many,TRBV2,TRBD2,CASSWLIAGGYYSYNEQFF,TGTGCCAGCAGTTGGCTTATAGCGGGAGGATATTACTCCTACAATGAGCAGTTCTTC
TRBJ2-3,many,TRBV28,TRBD2,CASSPGLAARRTDTQYF,TGTGCCAGCAGTCCAGGACTAGCGGCCAGACGAACAGATACGCAGTATTTT
TRBJ1-5,few,TRBV11-2,TRBD1,CASSTDRDNQPQHF,TGTGCCAGCAGCACAGACAGGGACAATCAGCCCCAGCATTTT
TRBJ2-1,few,TRBV14,NA,CASSQDNRQWEQFF,TGTGCCAGCAGCCAAGATAACCGGCAATGGGAGCAGTTCTTC
TRBJ2-2,few,TRBV7-3,TRBD2,CASSSTSYTGELFF,TGTGCCAGCAGCTCGACTAGCTACACCGGGGAGCTGTTTTTT
TRBJ2-1,many,TRBV7-9,TRBD2,CASRLLAGDYNEQFF,TGTGCCAGCAGACTTCTAGCGGGAGACTACAATGAGCAGTTCTTC
TRBJ1-6,many,TRBV27,NA,CASSLRSGLNSPLHF,TGTGCCAGCAGTTTAAGATCAGGGTTGAATTCACCCCTCCACTTT
TRBJ2-2,many,TRBV11-1,NA,CASSLARGRIGELFF,TGTGCCAGCAGCTTAGCCCGGGGGCGTATCGGGGAGCTGTTTTTT
TRBJ2-5,many,TRBV6-1,TRBD2,CASSSWTSGRGETQYF,TGTGCCAGCAGTTCCTGGACTAGCGGGAGAGGAGAGACCCAGTACTTC
TRBJ1-4,NA,TRBV7-9,TRBD1,CASSLVQGANEKLFF,TGTGCCAGCAGCTTGGTACAGGGGGCTAATGAAAAACTGTTTTTT
TRBJ2-2,NA,TRBV2,TRBD2,CASSEAGGSTGELFF,TGTGCCAGCAGCGAAGCGGGAGGTAGCACCGGGGAGCTGTTTTTT
TRBJ2-3,many,TRBV6-1,TRBD2,CASSPPPSGNTDTQYF,TGTGCCAGCAGCCCTCCGCCCAGCGGGAACACAGATACGCAGTATTTT
TRBJ1-1,many,TRBV10-3,NA,CAISAEGREAFF,TGTGCCATCAGCGCTGAGGGAAGGGAAGCTTTCTTT
TRBJ1-6,NA,TRBV19,NA,CASSPVGASGSPLHF,TGTGCCAGTAGCCCGGTTGGCGCCTCAGGGTCACCCCTCCACTTT
TRBJ2-2,many,TRBV5-1,NA,CASSFGSGADGELFF,TGCGCCAGCAGCTTTGGTTCGGGAGCGGACGGGGAGCTGTTTTTT
TRBJ2-5,NA,TRBV9,NA,CASSVGWLGAEETQYF,TGTGCCAGCAGCGTAGGATGGTTGGGGGCGGAGGAGACCCAGTACTTC
TRBJ1-5,many,TRBV6-1,NA,CASSGPTSNQPQHF,TGTGCCAGCAGTGGCCCAACTAGCAATCAGCCCCAGCATTTT
TRBJ2-7,NA,TRBV3-1,TRBD2,CASRPDAAGDVYEQYF,TGTGCCAGCAGACCCGATGCAGCGGGGGACGTCTACGAGCAGTACTTC
TRBJ2-5,NA,TRBV19,NA,CASSIPSEGRETQYF,TGTGCCAGTAGTATCCCTAGCGAGGGCAGGGAGACCCAGTACTTC
TRBJ2-2,many,TRBV27,TRBD2,CASSEDGGGITGELFF,TGTGCCAGCAGTGAGGACGGCGGGGGGATCACCGGGGAGCTGTTTTTT
TRBJ2-7,many,TRBV6-1,TRBD1,CASSVYTGEYEQYF,TGTGCCAGCAGTGTTTACACAGGGGAATACGAGCAGTACTTC
TRBJ1-1,NA,TRBV4-1,NA,CASSQDRLHRNTEAFF,TGCGCCAGCAGCCAAGACCGGTTGCACAGGAACACTGAAGCTTTCTTT
TRBJ2-1,NA,TRBV10-3,NA,CALSADFNEQFF,TGTGCCCTCTCTGCGGACTTCAATGAGCAGTTCTTC
TRBJ2-2,NA,TRBV7-6,TRBD1,CASTISPLDRGNTGELFF,TGTGCCAGCACCATCTCTCCCCTTGACAGGGGGAACACCGGGGAGCTGTTTTTT
TRBJ2-7,many,TRBV11-3,TRBD2,CASSPRGGRYEQYF,TGTGCCAGCAGCCCTCGGGGAGGGCGCTACGAGCAGTACTTC
TRBJ1-3,NA,TRBV6-1,NA,CATADSSGNTIYF,TGTGCCACCGCGGACAGTTCTGGAAACACCATATATTTT
TRBJ2-3,once,TRBV24-1,NA,CATSDGRGPGTDTQYF,TGTGCCACCAGTGATGGTCGGGGCCCAGGCACAGATACGCAGTATTTT
TRBJ1-1,few,TRBV20-1,NA,CSARDSFSPGRYTEAFF,TGCAGTGCTAGAGATTCCTTCTCTCCGGGACGGTACACTGAAGCTTTCTTT
TRBJ1-1,many,TRBV5-1,NA,CASSLLTVGTHEAFF,TGCGCCAGCAGCTTGCTAACCGTCGGGACCCATGAAGCTTTCTTT
TRBJ1-1,few,TRBV12-5,TRBD1,CASGTGGWEAFF,TGTGCTAGTGGGACAGGGGGCTGGGAAGCTTTCTTT
TRBJ2-2,few,TRBV20-1,TRBD2,CSARRIGRETDTGELFF,TGCAGTGCTAGACGGATAGGGCGGGAGACGGACACCGGGGAGCTGTTTTTT
TRBJ2-1,few,TRBV29-1,NA,CSVVKTSWSSYNEQFF,TGCAGCGTTGTTAAGACCTCATGGAGCTCCTACAATGAGCAGTTCTTC
TRBJ2-4,NA,TRBV2,TRBD2,CASRAGAMEIQYF,TGTGCCAGCAGGGCGGGAGCGATGGAGATTCAGTACTTC
TRBJ2-7,few,TRBV28,NA,CASTGVAYEQYF,TGTGCCAGCACAGGAGTGGCCTACGAGCAGTACTTC
TRBJ2-1,NA,TRBV20-1,TRBD2,CSAPTGGRVRNEQFF,TGCAGTGCCCCGACGGGCGGGAGAGTTCGCAATGAGCAGTTCTTC
TRBJ1-1,NA,TRBV19,NA,CASKLETNTEASF,TGTGCCAGTAAATTGGAAACGAACACTGAAGCTTCCTTT
TRBJ2-7,NA,TRBV30,NA,CAWSLGAREQYF,TGTGCCTGGAGCTTAGGGGCGCGGGAGCAGTACTTC
TRBJ2-7,many,TRBV27,NA,CASSSTGTHSYEQYF,TGTGCCAGCAGTTCAACCGGGACCCACTCCTACGAGCAGTACTTC
TRBJ2-5,NA,TRBV20-1,TRBD2,CSAAGTSGRLIETQYF,TGCAGTGCTGCCGGGACTAGCGGGAGGTTGATAGAGACCCAGTACTTC
TRBJ2-2,NA,TRBV30,NA,CAWREGNTGELFF,TGTGCCTGGAGAGAGGGTAACACCGGGGAGCTGTTTTTT
TRBJ2-1,many,TRBV5-1,TRBD1,CASSLQGARFGDEQFF,TGCGCCAGCAGCTTGCAGGGGGCGCGTTTTGGTGATGAGCAGTTCTTC
TRBJ2-3,many,TRBV3-1,TRBD2,CASSQGTSGEYF,TGTGCCAGCAGCCAGGGGACTAGCGGGGAGTATTTT
TRBJ2-3,NA,TRBV6-1,NA,CASSFLDADTQYF,TGTGCCAGCAGTTTTCTGGACGCTGATACGCAGTATTTT